This TCR beta chain was found in a study of cytomegalovirus exposure and HLA in healthy donors. Background on the study: Unique TCRs numbering around 85 million, obtained from HLA-typed donors, made up an early data release. Genotyping of 300 to 450 donors showed that around 81% belonged to the Caucasian-associated ancestry cluster.

A remark on this clone: Its specificity is unknown.

Study-wide points: Testing in vitro showed three CMV-associated chains specific for CMV antigens.

The PCR ran on 60 Vbeta and 13 Jbeta primers. Profiling relied on immunoSEQ multiplex PCR, and the TCRdb table lists in-frame clones only, not all of them. Here the sample spans 140,000 to 150,000 clones, around two thirds being singletons. Material for sequencing was PBMCs. This clonotype was obtained from a woman between 18 and 30 years old in good health and CMV-seronegative.

The chain's CDR3 is CASRRSTSPTYNEQFF. The CDR3 DNA is TGTGCCAGCAGGCGATCGACTAGCCCGACCTACAATGAGCAGTTCTTC. The rearrangement joins TRBV5-5 to TRBJ2-1, with 7 nucleotides matching TRBD2. The CDR3 has 16 amino acids. The V gene's germline CDR1 is SGHKS and CDR2 YYEKEE (reference sequence). The junction had 10 bases not matched to a gene; V was cut back by 5 bases and J by 2 bases.